A selection of T cell receptor beta chains follows, all from one sample in a study of blood T cells in healthy people across ages. Via MiXCR, TCRdb re-called the 5' RACE reads, giving one row per CDR3 protein. The profile covers over a million distinct CDR3 sequences, with around 59% appearing a single time and under 8.5% taken by the ten largest. The specimen was blood. The receptors here all came from a man in his late teens or twenties in good health. Both conserved end residues are part of each CDR3. The D gene is left open where the match is weak. Where a row states a size, it is once, few, many or the class of an expanded clone; other rows omit it.

clone_size: -
v_call: TRBV6-1
j_call: TRBJ1-2
d_call: -
cdr3_nt: TGTGCCAGCAGTGAAAGTCAAAGCTATGGCTACACCTTC
cdr3_aa: CASSESQSYGYTF

clone_size: -
v_call: TRBV4-1
j_call: TRBJ2-3
d_call: TRBD2
cdr3_nt: TGTGCCAGCAGCCAACAGCGGGATACAGATACGCAGTATTTT
cdr3_aa: CASSQQRDTDTQYF

clone_size: few
v_call: TRBV12-3/TRBV12-4
j_call: TRBJ2-5
d_call: -
cdr3_nt: TGTGCCAGCAGCCAACGACAGGCCACGGAGACCCAGTACTTC
cdr3_aa: CASSQRQATETQYF

clone_size: few
v_call: TRBV29-1
j_call: TRBJ2-1
d_call: -
cdr3_nt: TGCAGCGTTGATTCTAGTCTCTACAATGAGCAGTTCTTC
cdr3_aa: CSVDSSLYNEQFF

clone_size: -
v_call: TRBV10-3
j_call: TRBJ2-7
d_call: TRBD2
cdr3_nt: TGTGCCATCGGCCAAGCGGGGATGGCCTACGAGCAGTACTTC
cdr3_aa: CAIGQAGMAYEQYF

clone_size: few
v_call: TRBV7-9
j_call: TRBJ2-7
d_call: TRBD2
cdr3_nt: TGTGCCAGCAGCTCGCCGGGACTAGACGAGCAGTACTTC
cdr3_aa: CASSSPGLDEQYF

clone_size: few
v_call: TRBV7-9
j_call: TRBJ2-7
d_call: TRBD1
cdr3_nt: TGTGCCAGCAGCCTCCTGGACAGGGCGTCCTACGAGCAGTACTTC
cdr3_aa: CASSLLDRASYEQYF

clone_size: few
v_call: TRBV7-9
j_call: TRBJ2-7
d_call: TRBD1
cdr3_nt: TGTGCCAGCAGCTTAATTCGAGGGACAGGAGAACCTTACGAGCAGTACTTC
cdr3_aa: CASSLIRGTGEPYEQYF

clone_size: -
v_call: TRBV7-2
j_call: TRBJ1-2
d_call: -
cdr3_nt: TGTGCCAGCAGCCTGCCCGGGTCTGATGGCTACACCTTC
cdr3_aa: CASSLPGSDGYTF

clone_size: -
v_call: TRBV4-1
j_call: TRBJ1-5
d_call: -
cdr3_nt: TGCGCCAGCAGCCATAGGGGGGGGGGCGCGCTTCAGCCCCAGCATTTT
cdr3_aa: CASSHRGGGALQPQHF

clone_size: -
v_call: TRBV10-2
j_call: TRBJ1-5
d_call: TRBD1
cdr3_nt: TGCGCCAGCAGAGACAGGGGGCCGACTAGGGGCAGTCAGCCCCAGCATTTT
cdr3_aa: CASRDRGPTRGSQPQHF

clone_size: -
v_call: TRBV10-3
j_call: TRBJ2-7
d_call: -
cdr3_nt: TGTGCCATCAGTGGGGTGGGATTAAGCTCCTACGAGCAGTACTTC
cdr3_aa: CAISGVGLSSYEQYF

clone_size: -
v_call: TRBV18
j_call: TRBJ2-7
d_call: -
cdr3_nt: TGTGCCAGCTCACCAGAGTTCGCGGGTTACGAGCAGTACTTC
cdr3_aa: CASSPEFAGYEQYF

clone_size: few
v_call: TRBV29-1
j_call: TRBJ2-3
d_call: -
cdr3_nt: TGCAGCACGTTAAGGGACAACACAGATACGCAGTATTTT
cdr3_aa: CSTLRDNTDTQYF

clone_size: -
v_call: TRBV7-9
j_call: TRBJ2-7
d_call: TRBD2
cdr3_nt: TGTGCCAGCAGCTACCCGGGACTAGACGCCGAGCAGTACTTC
cdr3_aa: CASSYPGLDAEQYF

clone_size: -
v_call: TRBV20-1
j_call: TRBJ2-7
d_call: -
cdr3_nt: TGCAGTGCTAGAAATAGACGGGCCATGATCGCCGACGAGCAGTACTTC
cdr3_aa: CSARNRRAMIADEQYF

clone_size: -
v_call: TRBV28
j_call: TRBJ1-5
d_call: -
cdr3_nt: TGTGCCAGCTTTGGGGGGCCATTTCAGCCCCAGCATTTT
cdr3_aa: CASFGGPFQPQHF

clone_size: -
v_call: TRBV20-1
j_call: TRBJ1-2
d_call: -
cdr3_nt: TGCAGTGCTAGAGATACACAGGGAATCTATGGCTACACCTTC
cdr3_aa: CSARDTQGIYGYTF

clone_size: -
v_call: TRBV7-9
j_call: TRBJ2-3
d_call: -
cdr3_nt: TGTGCCAGCAGCCCCCAAGTCCATACCCAGTATTTT
cdr3_aa: CASSPQVHTQYF

clone_size: -
v_call: TRBV3-1
j_call: TRBJ2-1
d_call: -
cdr3_nt: TGTGCCAGCAGCCCTCAGCGGGCCCTAAGGTACAATGAGCAGTTCTTC
cdr3_aa: CASSPQRALRYNEQFF

clone_size: few
v_call: TRBV4-3
j_call: TRBJ1-6
d_call: -
cdr3_nt: TGCGCCAGCAGCCAAGATCAGGAGGGATCACCCCTCCACTTT
cdr3_aa: CASSQDQEGSPLHF

clone_size: few
v_call: TRBV15
j_call: TRBJ2-1
d_call: TRBD1
cdr3_nt: TGTGCCACCAGCTGGACAGGGAACCCCAATGAGCAGTTCTTC
cdr3_aa: CATSWTGNPNEQFF

clone_size: -
v_call: TRBV9
j_call: TRBJ2-1
d_call: -
cdr3_nt: TGTGCCAGCAGCGTAGCGGGCAGCCCCTCCTACAATGAGCAGTTCTTC
cdr3_aa: CASSVAGSPSYNEQFF

clone_size: -
v_call: TRBV20-1
j_call: TRBJ1-4
d_call: -
cdr3_nt: TGCAGTGCTCTCCGACAAGAGAATGAAAAACTGTTTTTT
cdr3_aa: CSALRQENEKLFF

clone_size: -
v_call: TRBV7-2
j_call: TRBJ2-3
d_call: -
cdr3_nt: TGTGCCAGCAGCTTATCCGCGGGCAGGGCAGATACGCAGTATTTT
cdr3_aa: CASSLSAGRADTQYF

clone_size: -
v_call: TRBV20-1
j_call: TRBJ2-7
d_call: -
cdr3_nt: TGCAGTGCTAAGGAAGGGCGGGGCACCTACGAGCAGTACTTC
cdr3_aa: CSAKEGRGTYEQYF

clone_size: -
v_call: TRBV20-1
j_call: TRBJ2-5
d_call: -
cdr3_nt: TGCAGTGCTAGATCCATCTTCGCGCCAGAGACCCAGTACTTC
cdr3_aa: CSARSIFAPETQYF

clone_size: -
v_call: TRBV10-3
j_call: TRBJ2-5
d_call: TRBD2
cdr3_nt: TGTGCCATCAAGTGGGGAAGCGGGAGGGCTTGGGATGAGCAGTACTTC
cdr3_aa: CAIKWGSGRAWDEQYF

clone_size: many
v_call: TRBV10-3
j_call: TRBJ2-3
d_call: -
cdr3_nt: TGTGCCATCAGTGGGGACAGCACAGATACGCAGTATTTT
cdr3_aa: CAISGDSTDTQYF

clone_size: -
v_call: TRBV6-2/TRBV6-3
j_call: TRBJ1-5
d_call: -
cdr3_nt: TGTGCCAGCAGTTCCGGGCAGGTGAGGCATTTT
cdr3_aa: CASSSGQVRHF

clone_size: -
v_call: TRBV18
j_call: TRBJ2-1
d_call: -
cdr3_nt: TGTGCCAGCTCACCCCCCGGAGCGCTCTACAATGAGCAGTTCTTC
cdr3_aa: CASSPPGALYNEQFF

clone_size: -
v_call: TRBV20-1
j_call: TRBJ2-5
d_call: -
cdr3_nt: TGCAGTGCTTCCGAGGGCCCCAGGGGGACCCAGTACTTC
cdr3_aa: CSASEGPRGTQYF

clone_size: -
v_call: TRBV20-1
j_call: TRBJ1-1
d_call: -
cdr3_nt: TGCAGTGCTAGTTGGCAGGGAAGTCCTGAAGCTTTCTTT
cdr3_aa: CSASWQGSPEAFF

clone_size: -
v_call: TRBV27
j_call: TRBJ1-4
d_call: -
cdr3_nt: TGTGCCAGCAGCCCGGGACCGAGGAATGAAAAACTGTTTTTT
cdr3_aa: CASSPGPRNEKLFF

clone_size: -
v_call: TRBV7-8
j_call: TRBJ2-3
d_call: TRBD2
cdr3_nt: TGTGCCAGCAGCGACAGACTAGCCTCTTACACAGATACGCAGTATTTT
cdr3_aa: CASSDRLASYTDTQYF

clone_size: -
v_call: TRBV4-3
j_call: TRBJ2-4
d_call: TRBD2
cdr3_nt: TGCGCCAGCAGCCATCCGGGGGGAGGGAACATTCAGTACTTC
cdr3_aa: CASSHPGGGNIQYF

clone_size: -
v_call: TRBV29-1
j_call: TRBJ2-5
d_call: TRBD1
cdr3_nt: TGCAGCGTTGTGGGGGACAGGGGGATGGACCAAGAGACCCAGTACTTC
cdr3_aa: CSVVGDRGMDQETQYF

clone_size: -
v_call: TRBV4-2
j_call: TRBJ1-4
d_call: -
cdr3_nt: TGTGCCAGCAGCCAAGAGAATCGGCCGGCTAATGAAAAACTGTTTTTT
cdr3_aa: CASSQENRPANEKLFF

clone_size: few
v_call: TRBV4-3
j_call: TRBJ2-7
d_call: -
cdr3_nt: TGCGCCAAGGTCTACGAGCAGTACTTC
cdr3_aa: CAKVYEQYF

clone_size: few
v_call: TRBV7-9
j_call: TRBJ2-5
d_call: -
cdr3_nt: TGTGCCAGCAGCTGGGACGGATCCCAAGAGACCCAGTACTTC
cdr3_aa: CASSWDGSQETQYF

clone_size: -
v_call: TRBV18
j_call: TRBJ2-3
d_call: TRBD1
cdr3_nt: TGTGCCAGCTCACCTGAGGGGGCGGTGAATACGCAGTATTTT
cdr3_aa: CASSPEGAVNTQYF

clone_size: -
v_call: TRBV20-1
j_call: TRBJ1-1
d_call: -
cdr3_nt: TGCAGTGCTGCGATCACTGAAGCTTTCTTT
cdr3_aa: CSAAITEAFF

clone_size: -
v_call: TRBV20-1
j_call: TRBJ1-6
d_call: -
cdr3_nt: TGCAGTGCTAGCGATCATGGGGGGCGTCCTTCACCCCTCCACTTT
cdr3_aa: CSASDHGGRPSPLHF

clone_size: few
v_call: TRBV4-2
j_call: TRBJ1-4
d_call: TRBD1
cdr3_nt: TGTGCCAGCAGCCAACTTGAGGGACAGGGTTTTGGAAAACTGTTTTTT
cdr3_aa: CASSQLEGQGFGKLFF

clone_size: once
v_call: TRBV10-3
j_call: TRBJ1-2
d_call: TRBD1
cdr3_nt: TGTGCCATCAGTGGGGAAAGGACAGGGAGTCTGGGGGGCTACACCTTC
cdr3_aa: CAISGERTGSLGGYTF

clone_size: once
v_call: TRBV12-3/TRBV12-4
j_call: TRBJ1-4
d_call: -
cdr3_nt: TGTGCCAGCAGTTCCCTCGGGGGGAGGCATGAAAAACTGTTTTTT
cdr3_aa: CASSSLGGRHEKLFF

clone_size: -
v_call: TRBV5-1
j_call: TRBJ2-7
d_call: -
cdr3_nt: TGCGCCAGCAGCTTCAGGGGTGGATTGGGACGGGAGGACGAGCAGTACTTC
cdr3_aa: CASSFRGGLGREDEQYF

clone_size: -
v_call: TRBV12-3/TRBV12-4
j_call: TRBJ2-6
d_call: -
cdr3_nt: TGTGCCAGCAGTTTAGCGCCTCCGGGACTCACCTCTGGGGCCAACGTCCTGACTTTC
cdr3_aa: CASSLAPPGLTSGANVLTF

clone_size: -
v_call: TRBV12-3/TRBV12-4
j_call: TRBJ2-7
d_call: -
cdr3_nt: TGTGCCAGCAGTTCGACCGCGACCTACGAGCAGTACTTC
cdr3_aa: CASSSTATYEQYF

clone_size: -
v_call: TRBV5-1
j_call: TRBJ2-7
d_call: -
cdr3_nt: TGCGCCAGCAGCTTGCGACAGGCCTACGAGCGGTACTTC
cdr3_aa: CASSLRQAYERYF

clone_size: few
v_call: TRBV18
j_call: TRBJ2-3
d_call: TRBD1
cdr3_nt: TGTGCCAGCTCACCGACAGGACAGGGGTCTTCAGATACGCAGTATTTT
cdr3_aa: CASSPTGQGSSDTQYF

clone_size: -
v_call: TRBV6-5
j_call: TRBJ2-1
d_call: TRBD2
cdr3_nt: TGTGCCAGCAGTTACTTCGGGACTAGCGGGGTGTACCAAGAGACCCAGTTCTTC
cdr3_aa: CASSYFGTSGVYQETQFF

clone_size: -
v_call: TRBV4-1
j_call: TRBJ2-7
d_call: -
cdr3_nt: TGCGCCAGCAGCCAATTTAAGGCGGTCAGGAGCTCCTACGAGCAGTACTTC
cdr3_aa: CASSQFKAVRSSYEQYF

clone_size: -
v_call: TRBV6-1
j_call: TRBJ1-1
d_call: -
cdr3_nt: TGTGCCAGCAGTCAGGAGACAGGTGCTGAAGCTTTCTTT
cdr3_aa: CASSQETGAEAFF

clone_size: -
v_call: TRBV4-1
j_call: TRBJ1-5
d_call: -
cdr3_nt: TGCGCCAGCAGCACGCAATGGACGATTCAGCCCCAGCATTTT
cdr3_aa: CASSTQWTIQPQHF

clone_size: few
v_call: TRBV20-1
j_call: TRBJ2-4
d_call: -
cdr3_nt: TGCAGTGCTGTAGCTAGCGCGGAAAACATTCAGTACTTC
cdr3_aa: CSAVASAENIQYF

clone_size: -
v_call: TRBV4-1
j_call: TRBJ2-3
d_call: TRBD2
cdr3_nt: TGCGCCAGCGGGGCTAGCGGGGGGCACCTTAGCACAGATACGCAGTATTTT
cdr3_aa: CASGASGGHLSTDTQYF

clone_size: -
v_call: TRBV20-1
j_call: TRBJ2-3
d_call: -
cdr3_nt: TGCAGTGCCGGGAACATGGGTACAGATACGCAGTATTTT
cdr3_aa: CSAGNMGTDTQYF

clone_size: -
v_call: TRBV27
j_call: TRBJ2-1
d_call: -
cdr3_nt: TGTGCCAGCAGGACAGTTTCCTACAATGAGCAGTTCTTC
cdr3_aa: CASRTVSYNEQFF

clone_size: few
v_call: TRBV7-4
j_call: TRBJ1-2
d_call: TRBD1
cdr3_nt: TGTGCCAGCAGCGTGACCAGGGACAGTAAAAAGAATGGCTACACCTTC
cdr3_aa: CASSVTRDSKKNGYTF